Following are 3 T cell receptor beta chains from one sample sequenced in a study of shared clonotypes between healthy human individuals. Sequenced by immunoSEQ multiplex PCR; TCRdb stores in-frame clones only, minus some. In the table there are over 950,000 clones, roughly 80% of which are singletons. Input material: memory CD4+ T cells from PBMCs. Subset specified: CD45RA-negative fraction. All receptors come from a man between 18 and 35 years old in good health. Some clones in this sample may be carry-over from other donors' samples.

The chain employs TRBV19 and TRBJ1-5; possibly TRBD1 for D (5 bases). The V and J ends lost 4 bases and 1 base respectively, with 14 bases between them. The CDR3 is made up of 16 amino acids. Germline CDR1 LNHDA, CDR2 SQIVND (reference sequence). The CDR3 here is CASSSHIGDSNQPQHF. For the CDR3, the DNA is TGTGCCAGTAGTAGCCATATAGGGGACAGCAATCAGCCCCAGCATTTT.

Regarding this clone: Additional DNA sequences in this sample encode the identical CDR3. V usage is TRBV19 and J usage is TRBJ1-5; D is uncertain. V lost 3 bases and J lost 7, with 7 bases in between. This CDR3 region has 12 residues. CDR1 LNHDA and CDR2 SQIVND come from the germline V gene (reference sequence). CDR3 bases: TGTGCCAGTAGTATTCGGTCCCAGCCCCAGCATTTT. It translates to CASSIRSQPQHF. Complete variable domain (other parts from reference TRBV19 and TRBJ1-5): DGGITQSPKYLFRKEGQNVTLSCEQNLNHDAMYWYRQDPGQGLRLIYYSQIVNDFQKGDIAEGYSVSREKKESFPLTVTSAQKNPTAFYLCASSIRSQPQHFGDGTRLSIL.

This rearrangement joins TRBV4-3 to TRBJ1-5; D might be TRBD1 (5 bases). The ends were cut back, 4 bases at V and 7 bases at J, with 11 bases in the middle. CDR3 length equals 13 residues. Germline values: CDR1 LGHNA, CDR2 YSLEER. The CDR3 nucleotides read TGCGCCAGCAGCCCGAGGGGCCAGCAGCCCCAGCATTTT. It specifies CASSPRGQQPQHF.